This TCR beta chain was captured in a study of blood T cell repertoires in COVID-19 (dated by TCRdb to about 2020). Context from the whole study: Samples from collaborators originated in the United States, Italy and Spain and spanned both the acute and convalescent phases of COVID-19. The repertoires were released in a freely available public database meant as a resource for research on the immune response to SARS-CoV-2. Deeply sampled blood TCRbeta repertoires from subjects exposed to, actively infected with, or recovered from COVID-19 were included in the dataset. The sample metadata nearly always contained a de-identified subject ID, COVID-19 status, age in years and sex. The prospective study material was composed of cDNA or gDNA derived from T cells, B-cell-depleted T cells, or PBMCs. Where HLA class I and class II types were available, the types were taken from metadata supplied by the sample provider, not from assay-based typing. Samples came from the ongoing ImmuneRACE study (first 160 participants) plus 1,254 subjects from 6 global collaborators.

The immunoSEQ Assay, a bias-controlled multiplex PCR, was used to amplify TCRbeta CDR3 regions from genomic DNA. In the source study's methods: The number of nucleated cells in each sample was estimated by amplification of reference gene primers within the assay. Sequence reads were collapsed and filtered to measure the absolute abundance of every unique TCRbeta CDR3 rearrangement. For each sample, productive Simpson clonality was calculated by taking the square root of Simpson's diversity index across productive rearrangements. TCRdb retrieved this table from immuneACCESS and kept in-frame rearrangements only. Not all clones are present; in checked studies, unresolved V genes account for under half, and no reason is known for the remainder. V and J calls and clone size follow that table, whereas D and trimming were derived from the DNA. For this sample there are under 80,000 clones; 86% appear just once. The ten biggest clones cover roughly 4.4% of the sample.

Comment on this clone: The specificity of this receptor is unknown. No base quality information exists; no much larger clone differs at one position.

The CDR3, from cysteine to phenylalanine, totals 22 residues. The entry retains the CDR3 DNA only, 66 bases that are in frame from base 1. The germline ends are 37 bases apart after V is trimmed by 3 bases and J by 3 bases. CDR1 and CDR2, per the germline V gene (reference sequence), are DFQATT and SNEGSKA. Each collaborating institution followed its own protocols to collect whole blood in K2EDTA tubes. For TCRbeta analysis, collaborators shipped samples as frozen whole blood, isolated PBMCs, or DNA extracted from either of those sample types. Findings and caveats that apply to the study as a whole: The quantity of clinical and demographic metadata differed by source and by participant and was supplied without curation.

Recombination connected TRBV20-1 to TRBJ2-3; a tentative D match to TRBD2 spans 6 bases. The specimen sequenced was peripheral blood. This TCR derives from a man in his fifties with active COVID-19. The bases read TGCAGTGCTAGTGGTTTCGCGGGGCTACATTCCGGGAACCCGTTTAGGACAGATACGCAGTATTTT. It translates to CSASGFAGLHSGNPFRTDTQYF.